The subject of this entry is one T cell receptor (beta chain). This clonotype came up many times. Its antigen remains undetermined. Base qualities were left out, and no much larger clone turns up one base away. The library was obtained by PCR. TCRdb records Illumina HiSeq 2500 as the sequencer. Molecular barcoding was employed in the preparation of TCR libraries, with unique molecular identifiers being used to normalize TCRbeta repertoire quantification. Using fastp trimming at Q25 and MiXCR clonotype assembly, TCRdb reanalyzed the public sequencing data and kept in-frame beta chains. Entries are consolidated by CDR3 protein sequence, retaining the most common genes and DNA. The sample contains around 240,000 distinct CDR3 sequences, 7.5% to 10% of them found a single time. The ten largest clones take up approximately 5.4% of the sample. The data derive from a study of T-cell reconstitution after alpha-beta-depleted transplantation in children (dated by TCRdb to the mid-2010s). As for the study more broadly: Using TCR repertoire profiling, the study quantitatively followed how T-cell immune reconstitution unfolded in children after TCRalphabeta/CD19-depleted allogeneic hematopoietic cell transplantation.

The receptor's source is a human donor who donated a stem cell graft to a child with SCID. Sample: PBMCs from the stem cell graft donor, taken from the stem cell graft.

CDR3 reads: CASSQLSTGNTEAFF. Read as DNA, the sequence is TGCGCCAGCAGCCAATTATCGACAGGGAACACTGAAGCTTTCTTT. This sequence uses TRBV5-1 and TRBJ1-1, with a weak D call of TRBD1 (6 bases match). V gives up 4 bases and J gives up 1 base, and the segment between their germline ends measures 14 bases. From cysteine to phenylalanine, the CDR3 is 15 amino acids long. CDR3 DNA only is kept here, 45 bases in frame from base 1. CDR1 and CDR2, looked up from the germline V gene, are SGHRS and YFSETQ.